These 4 T cell receptor beta chains were all obtained from the same sample, sequenced in a study of cytomegalovirus exposure and HLA in healthy donors. The PCR had 60 Vbeta and 13 Jbeta primers. Assay: immunoSEQ multiplex PCR; the TCRdb copy retains only in-frame clones and omits some. The sample yields 150,000 to 200,000 clones, approximately 80% seen once. The sequenced sample was PBMCs. The receptors were sampled from a woman aged 25 to 45 in good health and CMV-seronegative.

The rearrangement uses TRBV2 and TRBJ1-5; 9 nucleotides line up with TRBD1. CDR3 length: 15 amino acids. J gave up 6 bases and V 6 bases, and 9 bases lay outside the gene matches. From germline, CDR1 is SNHLY and CDR2 FYNNEI. The CDR3 here is CASREPTGGRQPQHF. The CDR3 DNA is TGTGCCAGCAGGGAACCGACAGGGGGACGTCAGCCCCAGCATTTT. The full variable domain, rest sourced from reference TRBV2 and TRBJ1-5, is EPEVTQTPSHQVTQMGQEVILRCVPISNHLYFYWYRQILGQKVEFLVSFYNNEISEKSEIFDDQFSVERPDGSNFTLKIRSTKLEDSAMYFCASREPTGGRQPQHFGDGTRLSIL.

This rearrangement joins TRBV27 to TRBJ1-2, with 10 bases lining up with TRBD1. The V and J ends lost 5 bases and 6 bases, in that order; junction bases with no gene match: 6. This CDR3 is built from 14 residues. CDR1 MNHEY and CDR2 SMNVEV come from the germline V gene (reference sequence). Here the CDR3 reads CASSTGTGVDGYTF. CDR3 nucleotide sequence: TGTGCCAGCAGTACCGGGACAGGGGTGGATGGCTACACCTTC.

CDR3 residues: CSVERDRVRGYTF. CDR3 in DNA: TGCAGCGTTGAAAGGGACAGGGTTAGGGGCTACACCTTC. The chain is built from TRBV29-1 and TRBJ1-2; 9 nucleotides agree with TRBD1. Germline values: CDR1 SQVTM, CDR2 ANQGSEA. The CDR3 is 13 amino acids. After removal of 2 bases from V and 8 bases from J, the junction contained 6 bases not matched to a gene.

The chain joins TRBV4-1 to TRBJ2-3; possibly TRBD2 for D (6 bases). This CDR3 is 15 amino acids long. Germline loops: CDR1 MGHRA, CDR2 YSYEKL. With 4 bases removed from V and 6 bases from J, the gap between germline ends came to 17 bases. The CDR3 protein is CASSRIGTSADTQYF. The CDR3 DNA is TGCGCCAGCAGCCGAATAGGGACTTCCGCGGATACGCAGTATTTT.